Below, 18 T cell receptor beta chains from the same sample are listed, as sequenced in a study of OX40 agonist ivuxolimab in advanced cancers. TCRdb's table, derived via immunoSEQ multiplex PCR, lists solely in-frame clones and lacks some. The sample contains about 89,000 clones, more than 85% of which appear only once. This specimen was CD4+ or CD8+ T cells sorted from blood, taken in a trial of the OX40 agonist ivuxolimab. The receptors originated from an adult with an advanced solid tumor such as melanoma, head and neck, liver or kidney cancer.

The V and J genes are TRBV5-5 and TRBJ1-5; D might be TRBD1 (5 bases). Deletions cut 8 bases from V and 3 bases from J, with 18 bases between. This CDR3 comprises 15 residues. Germline values: CDR1 SGHKS, CDR2 YYEKEE (reference sequence). In nucleotides, the CDR3 is TGTGCCAGTAGTACCGGGGGAGGGTTCAATCAGCCCCAGCATTTT. Amino acids: CASSTGGGFNQPQHF.

V gene TRBV5-1 combines with J gene TRBJ2-5, with D uncertain. Germline V gene sequence: CDR1 SGHRS, CDR2 YFSETQ. V was pared by 5 bases and J by 1 base, with 18 bases between. The length of the CDR3 is 16 residues. CDR3 loop: CASSPRALSIQETQYF. CDR3 coding DNA: TGCGCCAGCAGTCCTCGCGCCCTATCCATCCAAGAGACCCAGTACTTC.

The rearrangement links TRBV30 to TRBJ2-3; the D gene is possibly TRBD2 (6 bases). CDR3 length equals 14 residues. The germline V gene has CDR1 GTSNPN and CDR2 SVGIG (reference sequence). V dropped 1 base and J dropped 2 bases, with 10 bases sitting between them. CDR3 sequence reads: CAWSGTGDTDTQYF. DNA of the CDR3: TGTGCCTGGAGTGGGACGGGGGACACAGATACGCAGTATTTT.

The sample holds a few counts of this clone. The chain carries TRBV4-3 and TRBJ2-1; no firm D call. CDR1 LGHNA and CDR2 YSLEER come from the germline V gene. The CDR3 length is 14 residues. Trimming cost V 2 bases and J 6 bases, with 11 bases left between them. Here the CDR3 reads CASSQSLAANEQFF. For the CDR3, the DNA is TGCGCCAGCAGCCAATCGTTGGCAGCCAATGAGCAGTTCTTC.

The genes are TRBV11-3 and TRBJ1-1, with D perhaps TRBD1 (6 bases). V gave up 5 bases and J gave up 3 bases, with 13 bases separating them. Germline CDR1 and CDR2: SGHNT and YENEEA. The CDR3 length is 14 residues. The CDR3, as DNA: TGTGCCAGCAGCAGAGCCCAGGGGTACACTGAAGCTTTCTTT. Protein product: CASSRAQGYTEAFF. The full variable domain, completed using reference TRBV11-3 and TRBJ1-1, is EAGVVQSPRYKIIEKKQPVAFWCNPISGHNTLYWYLQNLGQGPELLIRYENEEAVDDSQLPKDRFSAERLKGVDSTLKIQPAELGDSAVYLCASSRAQGYTEAFFGQGTRLTVV.

This clone was seen only once. The rearrangement joins TRBV4-3 to TRBJ2-3; 8 bases align to TRBD2. V lost 4 bases, J lost 5 bases, and 8 bases stayed unmatched. The CDR3 contains 15 residues. CDR1 is LGHNA and CDR2 is YSLEER in the germline V gene. The CDR3 DNA sequence: TGCGCCAGCAGCCGGCTGGCGGGGGGATTAGATACGCAGTATTTT. This gives the protein CASSRLAGGLDTQYF.

The chain is built from TRBV27 and TRBJ2-7; D call uncertain. This CDR3 is built from 11 residues. Germline V gene lookup returns CDR1 MNHEY and CDR2 SMNVEV (reference sequence). V lost 3 bases and J lost 4, with 4 bases in between. CDR3 nucleotides: TGTGCCAGCAGTTTGCCTTACGAGCAGTACGTC. Amino acids: CASSLPYEQYV.

This sequence joins TRBV6-5 and TRBJ1-4, with 7 bases lining up with TRBD1. Germline-derived CDR1 and CDR2 are MNHEY and SVGAGI. The J segment lost 3 bases and the V segment lost 4 bases, leaving 2 bases of the junction unmatched. The CDR3 covers 14 residues. The CDR3 protein is CASSFRGSNEKLFF. Here the CDR3 DNA reads TGTGCCAGCAGTTTCAGGGGGTCTAATGAAAAACTGTTTTTT.

The sample holds one count of this clone. The chain is built from TRBV6-5 and TRBJ2-1; D is undetermined. CDR1 and CDR2 from the germline V gene are MNHEY and SVGAGI. The germline V and J ends were trimmed by 0 bases and 8 bases, with 11 bases remaining between them. The CDR3 consists of 14 residues. CDR3 nucleotide sequence: TGTGCCAGCAGTTACTCGAATGGTGGGGATGAGCAGTTCTTC. Translated, it gives CASSYSNGGDEQFF.

The chain uses TRBV27 and TRBJ2-7; 11 bases fit TRBD1. The V and J ends lost 5 bases and 0 bases, in that order; junction bases with no gene match: 6. Germline CDR1 MNHEY, CDR2 SMNVEV (reference sequence). The CDR3 covers 16 residues. CDR3 nucleotides: TGTGCCAGCAGTCCAAGGGGACAGGGGGGCTCCTACGAGCAGTACGTC. Its translation: CASSPRGQGGSYEQYV.

V gene TRBV5-4 combines with J gene TRBJ1-5, with D possibly matching TRBD1 (5 bases). V lost 4 bases and J 5 bases, leaving 16 bases between the germline ends. The CDR3 is 15 amino acids. Germline V gene lookup returns CDR1 SGHNT and CDR2 YYREEE (reference sequence). The CDR3: CASSSKGLSDQPQHF. In DNA form, the CDR3 reads TGTGCCAGCAGCAGTAAGGGACTCTCCGATCAGCCCCAGCATTTT.

The chain joins TRBV30 to TRBJ2-5; TRBD2 aligns across 8 bases. Germline V gene data show CDR1 as GTSNPN and CDR2 as SVGIG (reference sequence). V shed 2 bases, J shed 5 bases, and the junction held 13 bases outside the gene matches. This CDR3 contains 16 residues. The CDR3 here is CAWSTIPGLGRETQYF. DNA of the CDR3: TGTGCCTGGAGTACGATACCGGGACTAGGTCGGGAGACCCAGTACTTC. Supplemented by reference TRBV30 and TRBJ2-5, the full variable domain reads SQTIHQWPATLVQPVGSPLSLECTVEGTSNPNLYWYRQAAGRGLQLLFYSVGIGQISSEVPQNLSASRPQDRQFILSSKKLLLSDSGFYLCAWSTIPGLGRETQYFGPGTRLLVL.

The chain is built from TRBV2 and TRBJ1-1, with TRBD1 matching over 8 bases. The CDR3 contains 15 residues. Trimming at V came to 6 bases and at J to 0 bases, leaving 6 bases not matched to a gene. Germline CDR1 and CDR2: SNHLY and FYNNEI. The CDR3 protein is CASSRRGPVNTEAFF. The CDR3 coding sequence is TGTGCCAGCAGCCGCAGGGGGCCGGTGAACACTGAAGCTTTCTTT.

This clone was found a few times. The chain combines TRBV19 with TRBJ1-5; TRBD1 agrees at 7 bases. Germline CDR1 is LNHDA and CDR2 is SQIVND (reference sequence). The CDR3 has 16 amino acids. Trimming cost V 6 bases and J 1 base; bases outside gene matches: 9. DNA of the CDR3: TGTGCCAGTAGCGTTGAGGGGGCGAAAAGCAATCAGCCCCAGCATTTT. This sequence encodes CASSVEGAKSNQPQHF. Combining the CDR3 with reference TRBV19 and TRBJ1-5 gives the whole variable domain DGGITQSPKYLFRKEGQNVTLSCEQNLNHDAMYWYRQDPGQGLRLIYYSQIVNDFQKGDIAEGYSVSREKKESFPLTVTSAQKNPTAFYLCASSVEGAKSNQPQHFGDGTRLSIL.

The chain links TRBV12-2 to TRBJ2-1; the table's D gene call, TRBD1, was not cross checked with the DNA. TRBV12-2 is a pseudogene. The CDR3 extends over 18 amino acids. CDR3 loop: CASRLAERIQGNDNEQFF. CDR3 nucleotides: TGTGCAAGTCGCTTAGCCGAAAGGATACAGGGGAACGACAATGAGCAGTTCTTC.

The chain couples TRBV5-1 to TRBJ1-2, with TRBD1 matching 7 bases. The trim removed 0 bases at V and 8 bases at J, leaving 7 bases unmatched. Per the germline V gene, CDR1 is SGHRS and CDR2 is YFSETQ. The CDR3 is 14 residues long. For the CDR3, the DNA is TGCGCCAGCAGCTTGGAGGGGACAGTTAGCGGCTACACCTTC. It specifies CASSLEGTVSGYTF.

This sequence joins TRBV2 and TRBJ1-5; 9 bases are shared with TRBD1. The V segment lost 4 bases and the J segment 7 bases; nucleotides outside the gene matches: 2. This CDR3 region has 13 residues. Germline V gives CDR1 SNHLY, CDR2 FYNNEI. The chain's CDR3 is CASSGQGEQPQHF. DNA of the CDR3: TGTGCCAGCAGTGGACAGGGGGAACAGCCCCAGCATTTT. Supplemented by reference TRBV2 and TRBJ1-5, the full variable domain reads EPEVTQTPSHQVTQMGQEVILRCVPISNHLYFYWYRQILGQKVEFLVSFYNNEISEKSEIFDDQFSVERPDGSNFTLKIRSTKLEDSAMYFCASSGQGEQPQHFGDGTRLSIL.

The gene calls are TRBV6-6 and TRBJ1-5, with 8 bases aligning to TRBD1. This CDR3 contains 15 residues. With V trimmed by 6 bases and J by 5 bases, 9 bases remained unmatched. CDR1 is MNHNY and CDR2 is SVGAGI in the germline V gene (reference sequence). Here the CDR3 DNA reads TGTGCCAGCAGAGTCGGACAGGGACCATATCAGCCCCAGCATTTT. Translated, it gives CASRVGQGPYQPQHF.